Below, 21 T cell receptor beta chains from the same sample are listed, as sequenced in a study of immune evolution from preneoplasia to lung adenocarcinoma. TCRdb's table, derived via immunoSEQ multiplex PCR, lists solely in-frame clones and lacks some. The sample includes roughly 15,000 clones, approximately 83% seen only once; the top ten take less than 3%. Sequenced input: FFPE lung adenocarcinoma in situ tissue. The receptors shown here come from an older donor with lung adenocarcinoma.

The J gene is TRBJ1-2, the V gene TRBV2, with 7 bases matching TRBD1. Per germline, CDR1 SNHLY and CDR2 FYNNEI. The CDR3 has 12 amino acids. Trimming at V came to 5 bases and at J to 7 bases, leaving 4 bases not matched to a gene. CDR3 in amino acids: CASSSTGSGYTF. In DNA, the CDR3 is TGTGCCAGCAGTTCGACAGGGTCTGGCTACACCTTC.

The CDR3 DNA reads as TGTGCCAGCAGCTTAGGGAATTCACCCCTCCACTTT. It specifies CASSLGNSPLHF. The rearrangement uses TRBV7-2 and TRBJ1-6; D not certain. The germline gives CDR1 SGHTA, CDR2 FQGNSA. V lost 1 base and J lost 7, with 2 bases in between. CDR3 length equals 12 residues. The whole variable domain, filled in from reference TRBV7-2 and TRBJ1-6, reads GAGVSQSPSNKVTEKGKDVELRCDPISGHTALYWYRQSLGQGLEFLIYFQGNSAPDKSGLPSDRFSAERTGGSVSTLTIQRTQQEDSAVYLCASSLGNSPLHFGNGTRLTVT.

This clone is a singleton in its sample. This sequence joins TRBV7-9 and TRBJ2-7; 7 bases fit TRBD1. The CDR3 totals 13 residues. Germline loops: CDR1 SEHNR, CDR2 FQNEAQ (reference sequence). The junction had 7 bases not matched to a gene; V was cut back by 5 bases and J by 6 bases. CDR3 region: CASSRTGEIEQYF. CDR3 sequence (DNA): TGTGCCAGCAGCCGAACAGGGGAGATCGAGCAGTACTTC.

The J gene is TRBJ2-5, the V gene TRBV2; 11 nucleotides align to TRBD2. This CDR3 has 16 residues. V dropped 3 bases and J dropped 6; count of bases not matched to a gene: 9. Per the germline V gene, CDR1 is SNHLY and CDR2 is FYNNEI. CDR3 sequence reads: CASSETSGILRQTQYF. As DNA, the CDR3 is TGTGCCAGCAGTGAGACTAGCGGGATTCTCCGACAGACCCAGTACTTC.

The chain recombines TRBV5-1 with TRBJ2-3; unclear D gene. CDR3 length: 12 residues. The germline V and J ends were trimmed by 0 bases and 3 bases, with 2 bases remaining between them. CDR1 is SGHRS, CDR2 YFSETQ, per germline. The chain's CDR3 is CASSLDTDTQYF. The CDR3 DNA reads TGCGCCAGCAGCTTGGATACAGATACGCAGTATTTT.

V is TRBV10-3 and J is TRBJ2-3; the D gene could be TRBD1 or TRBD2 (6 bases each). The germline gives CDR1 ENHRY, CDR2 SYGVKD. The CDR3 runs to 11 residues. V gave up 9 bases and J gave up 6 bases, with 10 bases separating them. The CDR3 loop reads CAIGGPDTQYF. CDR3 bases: TGTGCCATAGGGGGGCCCGATACGCAGTATTTT.

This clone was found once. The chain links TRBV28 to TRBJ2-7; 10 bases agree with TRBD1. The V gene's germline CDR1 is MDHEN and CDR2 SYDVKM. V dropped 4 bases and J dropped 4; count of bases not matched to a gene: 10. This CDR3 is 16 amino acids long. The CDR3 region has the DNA TGTGCCAGCAGTTCGTTGTGGGGGGACAGGGGATACGAGCAGTACTTC. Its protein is CASSSLWGDRGYEQYF. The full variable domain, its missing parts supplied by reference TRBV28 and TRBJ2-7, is DVKVTQSSRYLVKRTGEKVFLECVQDMDHENMFWYRQDPGLGLRLIYFSYDVKMKEKGDIPEGYSVSREKKERFSLILESASTNQTSMYLCASSSLWGDRGYEQYFGPGTRLTVT.

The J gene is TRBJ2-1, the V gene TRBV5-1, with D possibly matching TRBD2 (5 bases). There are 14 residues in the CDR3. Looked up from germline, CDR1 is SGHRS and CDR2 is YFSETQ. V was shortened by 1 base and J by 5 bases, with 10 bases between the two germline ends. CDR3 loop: CASSLLSANNEQFF. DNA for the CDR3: TGCGCCAGCAGCTTGCTTAGCGCCAACAATGAGCAGTTCTTC. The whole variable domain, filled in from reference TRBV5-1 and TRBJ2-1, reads KAGVTQTPRYLIKTRGQQVTLSCSPISGHRSVSWYQQTPGQGLQFLFEYFSETQRNKGNFPGRFSGRQFSNSRSEMNVSTLELGDSALYLCASSLLSANNEQFFGPGTRLTVL.

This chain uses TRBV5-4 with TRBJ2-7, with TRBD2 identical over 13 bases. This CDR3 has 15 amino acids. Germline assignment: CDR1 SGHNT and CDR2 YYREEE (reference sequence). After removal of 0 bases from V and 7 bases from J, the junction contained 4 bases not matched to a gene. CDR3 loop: CASSLVSGLAGEQYF. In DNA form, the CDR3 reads TGTGCCAGCAGCTTGGTTTCGGGACTAGCGGGGGAGCAGTACTTC.

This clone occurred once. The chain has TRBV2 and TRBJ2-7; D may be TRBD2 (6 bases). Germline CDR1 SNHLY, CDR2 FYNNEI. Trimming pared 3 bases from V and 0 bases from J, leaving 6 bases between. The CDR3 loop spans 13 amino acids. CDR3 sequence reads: CASSEGGSYEQYF. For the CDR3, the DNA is TGTGCCAGCAGTGAGGGGGGCTCCTACGAGCAGTACTTC.

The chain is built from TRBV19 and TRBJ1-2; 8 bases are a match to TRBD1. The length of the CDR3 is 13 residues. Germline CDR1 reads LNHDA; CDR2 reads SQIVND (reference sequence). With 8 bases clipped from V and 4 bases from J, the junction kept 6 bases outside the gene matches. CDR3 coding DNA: TGTGCCAGTTCGGGACAGGACTTCTATGGCTACACCTTC. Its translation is CASSGQDFYGYTF.

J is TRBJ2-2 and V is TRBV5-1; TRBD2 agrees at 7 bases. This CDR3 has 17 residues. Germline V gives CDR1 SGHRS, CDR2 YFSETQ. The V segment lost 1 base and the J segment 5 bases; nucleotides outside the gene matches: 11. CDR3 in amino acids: CASSLSLTAGLTGELFF. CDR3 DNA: TGCGCCAGCAGCTTGTCCTTGACAGCGGGACTAACCGGGGAGCTGTTTTTT.

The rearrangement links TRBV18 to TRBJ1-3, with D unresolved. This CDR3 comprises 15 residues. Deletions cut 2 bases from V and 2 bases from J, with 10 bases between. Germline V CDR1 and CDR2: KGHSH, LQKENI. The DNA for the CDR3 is TGTGCCAGCTCACCAGTGGTGGCAACTGGAAACACCATATATTTT. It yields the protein CASSPVVATGNTIYF.

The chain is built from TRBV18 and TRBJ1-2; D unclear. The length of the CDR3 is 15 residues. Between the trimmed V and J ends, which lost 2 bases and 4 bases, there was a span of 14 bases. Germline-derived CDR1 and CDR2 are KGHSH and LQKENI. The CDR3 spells CASSPTDGLIYGYTF. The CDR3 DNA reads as TGTGCCAGCTCACCAACGGACGGTCTAATCTATGGCTACACCTTC.

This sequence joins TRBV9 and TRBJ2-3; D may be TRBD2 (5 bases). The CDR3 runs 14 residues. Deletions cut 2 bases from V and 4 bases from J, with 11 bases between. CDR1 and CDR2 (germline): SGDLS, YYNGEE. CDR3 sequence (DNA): TGTGCCAGCAGCGTGGGGAGTCGATCAGATACGCAGTATTTT. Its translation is CASSVGSRSDTQYF. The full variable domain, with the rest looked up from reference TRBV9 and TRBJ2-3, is DSGVTQTPKHLITATGQRVTLRCSPRSGDLSVYWYQQSLDQGLQFLIQYYNGEERAKGNILERFSAQQFPDLHSELNLSSLELGDSALYFCASSVGSRSDTQYFGPGTRLTVL.

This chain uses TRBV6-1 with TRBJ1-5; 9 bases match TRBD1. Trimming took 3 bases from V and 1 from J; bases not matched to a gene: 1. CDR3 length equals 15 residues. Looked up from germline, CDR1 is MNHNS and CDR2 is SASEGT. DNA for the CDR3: TGTGCCAGCAGTGAGACAGGGGGAAGCAATCAGCCCCAGCATTTT. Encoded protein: CASSETGGSNQPQHF.

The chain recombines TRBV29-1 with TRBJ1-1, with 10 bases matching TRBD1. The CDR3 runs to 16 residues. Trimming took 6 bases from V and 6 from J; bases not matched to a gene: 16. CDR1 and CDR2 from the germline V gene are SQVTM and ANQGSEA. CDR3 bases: TGCAGCGTAGAGCACCGGGACAGGGGTGCGAGCGCTGAAGCTTTCTTT. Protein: CSVEHRDRGASAEAFF.

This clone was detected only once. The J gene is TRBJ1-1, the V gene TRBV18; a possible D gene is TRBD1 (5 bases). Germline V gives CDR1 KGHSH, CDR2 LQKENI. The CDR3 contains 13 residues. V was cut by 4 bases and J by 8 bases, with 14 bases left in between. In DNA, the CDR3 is TGTGCCAGCTCACAATCGGAAGGGGAGGAAGCTTTCTTT. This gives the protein CASSQSEGEEAFF. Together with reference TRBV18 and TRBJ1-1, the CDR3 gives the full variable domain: NAGVMQNPRHLVRRRGQEARLRCSPMKGHSHVYWYRQLPEEGLKFMVYLQKENIIDESGMPKERFSAEFPKEGPSILRIQQVVRGDSAAYFCASSQSEGEEAFFGQGTRLTVV.

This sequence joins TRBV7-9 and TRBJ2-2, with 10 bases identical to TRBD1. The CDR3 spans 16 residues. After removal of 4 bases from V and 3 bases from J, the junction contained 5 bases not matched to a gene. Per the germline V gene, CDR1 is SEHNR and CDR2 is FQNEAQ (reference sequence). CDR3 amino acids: CASSYRQGADTGELFF. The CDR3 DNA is TGTGCCAGCAGCTATCGACAGGGGGCAGACACCGGGGAGCTGTTTTTT. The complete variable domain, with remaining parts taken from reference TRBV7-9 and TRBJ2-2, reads DTGVSQNPRHKITKRGQNVTFRCDPISEHNRLYWYRQTLGQGPEFLTYFQNEAQLEKSRLLSDRFSAERPKGSFSTLEIQRTEQGDSAMYLCASSYRQGADTGELFFGEGSRLTVL.

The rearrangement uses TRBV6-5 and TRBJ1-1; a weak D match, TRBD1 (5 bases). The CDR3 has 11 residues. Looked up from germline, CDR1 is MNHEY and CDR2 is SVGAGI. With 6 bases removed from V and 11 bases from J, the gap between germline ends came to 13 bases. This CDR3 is CASRSGGPAFF. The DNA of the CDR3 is TGTGCCAGCAGAAGCGGGGGTCCGGCTTTCTTT.

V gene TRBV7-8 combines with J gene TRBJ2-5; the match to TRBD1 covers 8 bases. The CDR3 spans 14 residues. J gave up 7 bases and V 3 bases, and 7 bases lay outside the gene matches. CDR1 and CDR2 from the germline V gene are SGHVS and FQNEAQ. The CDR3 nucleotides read TGTGCCAGCAGCTTCCTCGGACAGGGTGGGACCCAGTACTTC. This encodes CASSFLGQGGTQYF.